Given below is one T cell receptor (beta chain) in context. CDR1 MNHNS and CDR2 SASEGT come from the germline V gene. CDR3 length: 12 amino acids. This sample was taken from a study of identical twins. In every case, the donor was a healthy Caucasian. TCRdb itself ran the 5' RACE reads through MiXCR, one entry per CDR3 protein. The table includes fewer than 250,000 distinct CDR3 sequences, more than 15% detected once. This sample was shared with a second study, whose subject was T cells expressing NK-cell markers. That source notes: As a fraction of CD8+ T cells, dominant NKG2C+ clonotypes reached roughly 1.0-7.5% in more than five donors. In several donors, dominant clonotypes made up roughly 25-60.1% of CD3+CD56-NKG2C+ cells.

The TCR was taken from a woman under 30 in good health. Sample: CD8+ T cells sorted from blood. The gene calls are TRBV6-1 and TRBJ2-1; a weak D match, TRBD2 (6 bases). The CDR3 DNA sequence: TGTGTTGGGACGGGAGACTGGAATGAGCAGTTCTTC. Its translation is CVGTGDWNEQFF.